The clone carrying this TCR beta chain has just a few counts. The target antigen is unknown. Primed by a sample-barcoded 5' primer and a J-beta primer mix, a second PCR proceeded for 7 to 11 cycles. Unique molecular identifiers of 12 random nucleotides labeled each cDNA. TCRdb re-called the 5' RACE reads through MiXCR, storing one row per CDR3 protein. The sample has approximately 1.5 million distinct CDR3 sequences, around 36% seen once. CDR3 length: 15 amino acids. Per germline, CDR1 MNHNS and CDR2 SASEGT. Trimming removed 3 bases from V and 1 base from J, with 10 bases in between. These data are taken from a study of blood T cells in healthy people across ages. Study as a whole: Capturing about one barcoded beta molecule per two T cells was achieved by template switching. Study findings and constraints: Age advanced and TCR beta diversity per million T cells fell, roughly linearly.

The chain combines TRBV6-1 with TRBJ1-5, with D unresolved. The sequence came from a woman aged 25 to 39 in good health. The sequenced sample consisted of blood. The CDR3, as DNA: TGTGCCAGCAGTGACGGCCCTTTGAGCAATCAGCCCCAGCATTTT. Protein: CASSDGPLSNQPQHF.